Following are 7 T cell receptor beta chains from one sample sequenced in a study of cytomegalovirus exposure and HLA in healthy donors. The PCR employed 60 Vbeta primers together with 13 Jbeta primers. TCRdb's table, derived via immunoSEQ multiplex PCR, lists solely in-frame clones and lacks some. Recorded for this sample: 130,000 or so clones. Sequences were obtained from PBMCs. The receptor source for this set is a woman aged 35 to 49 in good health and CMV-seronegative.

The rearrangement uses TRBV10-3 and TRBJ1-1, with D possibly being TRBD1 (6 bases). The CDR3 has 11 residues. Trimming pared 6 bases from V and 4 bases from J, leaving 6 bases between. Germline loops: CDR1 ENHRY, CDR2 SYGVKD. CDR3 sequence: CAISRGTEAFF. The DNA of the CDR3 is TGTGCCATCAGCAGGGGCACTGAAGCTTTCTTT.

The chain combines TRBV9 with TRBJ2-7; D remains ambiguous. The CDR3 is made up of 13 amino acids. Germline V gives CDR1 SGDLS, CDR2 YYNGEE. V was pared by 2 bases and J by 7 bases, with 13 bases between. The CDR3 sequence: CASSVQASEEQYF. DNA for the CDR3: TGTGCCAGCAGCGTCCAGGCGTCTGAGGAGCAGTACTTC.

V and J are TRBV11-2 and TRBJ1-6; 9 nucleotides agree with TRBD1. This CDR3 is built from 16 residues. V shed 7 bases and J 7 bases; nucleotides not matched to a gene: 11. The V gene's germline CDR1 is SGHAT and CDR2 FQNNGV. This CDR3 reads CASTPRGDRGNSPLHF. The CDR3 DNA reads TGTGCCAGCACCCCGAGGGGTGACAGGGGGAATTCACCCCTCCACTTT.

The CDR3 is CASSLVGQGTEQFF. The CDR3, as DNA: TGTGCCAGCAGCTTAGTGGGACAGGGGACCGAGCAGTTCTTC. The V call is TRBV7-2, the J call TRBJ2-1; 10 bases map to TRBD1. Trimming cost V 1 base and J 10 bases; bases outside gene matches: 4. Germline assignment: CDR1 SGHTA and CDR2 FQGNSA. This CDR3 spans 14 amino acids.

The gene calls are TRBV7-6 and TRBJ2-3; D call uncertain. Germline V gives CDR1 SGHVS, CDR2 FNYEAQ. Trimming removed 0 bases from V and 3 bases from J, with 10 bases in between. The CDR3 sequence is 15 residues long. The CDR3 spells CASSLARSFTDTQYF. As DNA, the CDR3 is TGTGCCAGCAGCTTAGCCCGGAGCTTTACAGATACGCAGTATTTT.

The chain combines TRBV10-3 with TRBJ1-2; 8 positions agree with TRBD1. V was clipped by 8 bases and J by 3 bases; unmatched bases: 8. This CDR3 contains 14 residues. Germline loops: CDR1 ENHRY, CDR2 SYGVKD. CDR3 sequence: CAIGQGLADYGYTF. The CDR3 DNA sequence: TGTGCCATCGGACAGGGTCTTGCAGACTATGGCTACACCTTC.

The chain is built from TRBV6-1 and TRBJ1-1, with TRBD1 matching over 9 bases. J lost 4 bases, V lost 5 bases, and 8 bases had no gene match. Germline CDR1 and CDR2: MNHNS and SASEGT. This CDR3 spans 15 amino acids. The CDR3 sequence: CASSFTDRGATEAFF. The DNA for the CDR3 is TGTGCCAGCAGTTTTACCGACAGGGGGGCCACTGAAGCTTTCTTT.